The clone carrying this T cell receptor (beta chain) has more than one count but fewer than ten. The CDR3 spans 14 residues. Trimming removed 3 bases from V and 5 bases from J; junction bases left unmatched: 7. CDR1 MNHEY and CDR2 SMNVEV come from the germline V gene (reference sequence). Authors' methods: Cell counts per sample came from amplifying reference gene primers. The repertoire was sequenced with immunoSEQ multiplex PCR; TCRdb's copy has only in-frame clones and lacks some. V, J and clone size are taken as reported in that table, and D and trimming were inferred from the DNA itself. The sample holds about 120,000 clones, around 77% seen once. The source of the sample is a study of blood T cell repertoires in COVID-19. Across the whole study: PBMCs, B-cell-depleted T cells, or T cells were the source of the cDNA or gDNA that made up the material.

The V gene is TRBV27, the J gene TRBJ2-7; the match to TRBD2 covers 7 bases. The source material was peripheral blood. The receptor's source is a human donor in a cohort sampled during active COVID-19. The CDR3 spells CASSLSREFDEQYF. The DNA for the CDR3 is TGTGCCAGCAGTTTGTCGCGGGAGTTCGACGAGCAGTACTTC.